Below are 31 T cell receptor beta chains sequenced from a single sample in a study of blood T cells in healthy people across ages. A second PCR, run for about 7 to 11 cycles, used a sample-barcoded 5' primer plus a J-beta primer mix. TCRdb re-called the 5' RACE reads through MiXCR, storing one row per CDR3 protein. The sample includes some 1.8 million distinct CDR3 sequences, 35% to 50% seen only once; the top ten take 20% to 25%. The sample comprised blood. The receptor source for this set is a human donor in good health.

The rearrangement links TRBV12-3 or TRBV12-4 to TRBJ2-3; D is ambiguous. The CDR3 is 15 residues long. The V end lost 4 bases, the J end lost 6 bases, and 17 bases lay between the germline ends. The DNA of the CDR3 is TGTGCCAGCAGTTCACGAGAACACTCCAGGGATACGCAGTATTTT. Its translation: CASSSREHSRDTQYF.

The chain couples TRBV6-5 to TRBJ1-2; D is unresolved. The CDR3 spans 13 residues. V was cut by 4 bases and J by 8 bases, with 14 bases left in between. Germline V gives CDR1 MNHEY, CDR2 SVGAGI. CDR3 nucleotide sequence: TGTGCCAGCAGTTCCGCGGGTGTGAGCGGCTACACCTTC. Translation gives CASSSAGVSGYTF.

In this sample, this clonotype turned up a few times. V and J are TRBV4-3 and TRBJ2-1; 7 bases match TRBD2. The V and J ends lost 5 bases and 0 bases, in that order; junction bases with no gene match: 7. The CDR3 has 16 amino acids. Germline V gene data show CDR1 as LGHNA and CDR2 as YSLEER. DNA for the CDR3: TGCGCCAGCAGCACCCTAGCGGAGAGCTCCTACAATGAGCAGTTCTTC. It is translated as CASSTLAESSYNEQFF.

The rearrangement joins TRBV3-1 to TRBJ2-7; 9 nucleotides line up with TRBD1. Germline CDR1 is LGHDT and CDR2 is YNNKEL (reference sequence). V lost 7 bases, J lost 3 bases, and 10 bases stayed unmatched. The CDR3 is made up of 15 amino acids. Here the CDR3 reads CASNPFGTGLYEQYF. As DNA, the CDR3 is TGTGCCAGCAATCCTTTTGGGACAGGGCTCTACGAGCAGTACTTC.

The V and J genes are TRBV4-2 and TRBJ2-3, with D tentatively TRBD1 (6 bases). The CDR3 spans 19 residues. V lost 4 bases and J 0 bases, leaving 23 bases between the germline ends. Germline assignment: CDR1 LGHNA and CDR2 YNFKEQ. The CDR3 loop is CASSRVYPQGPTSTDTQYF. The CDR3 nucleotides read TGTGCCAGCAGCCGAGTTTACCCTCAGGGGCCGACGAGCACAGATACGCAGTATTTT.

The V gene is TRBV12-3 or TRBV12-4, the J gene TRBJ1-2, with D possibly being TRBD1 (5 bases). V was trimmed by 10 bases and J by 5 bases, leaving 20 bases between them. CDR3 length equals 14 residues. CDR3 residues: CANSPSVGPYGYTF. Here the CDR3 DNA reads TGTGCCAACAGCCCGTCGGTGGGACCTTATGGCTACACCTTC.

This clonotype was counted only a few times. The chain carries TRBV28 and TRBJ1-5, with 7 bases aligning to TRBD1. The CDR3 sequence is 12 residues long. Germline CDR1 MDHEN, CDR2 SYDVKM. J lost 12 bases, V lost 3 bases, and 5 bases had no gene match. In DNA form, the CDR3 reads TGTGCCAGCAGTTTGGGTCAGGGGGACCAGCATTTT. Translating it yields CASSLGQGDQHF.

In its sample, this clonotype was seen a few times. The chain joins TRBV20-1 to TRBJ2-6; 7 positions match TRBD1. The ends lost 0 bases at V and 1 base at J; junction bases unmatched: 3. This CDR3 is 16 amino acids long. The germline gives CDR1 DFQATT, CDR2 SNEGSKA (reference sequence). The CDR3 nucleotides are TGCAGTGCTAGAGATCTACAGGGGTCTGGGGCCAACGTCCTGACTTTC. Protein sequence: CSARDLQGSGANVLTF.

V gene TRBV3-1 combines with J gene TRBJ1-1; 8 positions match TRBD1. CDR3 length equals 15 residues. The junction had 4 bases not matched to a gene; V was cut back by 0 bases and J by 4 bases. Germline V CDR1 and CDR2: LGHDT, YNNKEL (reference sequence). The CDR3 region has the DNA TGTGCCAGCAGCCAAGACGGGACAGGAGCCACTGAAGCTTTCTTT. It specifies CASSQDGTGATEAFF.

J is TRBJ1-1 and V is TRBV4-1; no clear D gene. Germline V gene sequence: CDR1 MGHRA, CDR2 YSYEKL. V shed 5 bases and J shed 3 bases, with 16 bases lying between them. This CDR3 contains 15 residues. CDR3 amino acids: CASSSGPATHTEAFF. CDR3 bases: TGCGCCAGCAGCTCGGGCCCCGCCACACACACTGAAGCTTTCTTT.

V and J are TRBV12-3 or TRBV12-4 and TRBJ1-5; D possibly corresponds to TRBD1 (5 bases). This CDR3 is built from 15 residues. V lost 3 bases to trimming and J lost 4 bases, with 13 bases between them. The CDR3 bases are TGTGCCAGCAGTTTGGGGCCCGCCCAAAATCAGCCCCAGCATTTT. This gives the protein CASSLGPAQNQPQHF.

This clonotype was seen a few times. V usage is TRBV4-2 and J usage is TRBJ2-5, with 8 bases lining up with TRBD2. V lost 0 bases and J lost 2; bases outside the gene matches: 14. The CDR3 consists of 19 residues. CDR1 LGHNA and CDR2 YNFKEQ come from the germline V gene. The CDR3 here is CASSQEGTRGGGKQETQYF. The CDR3 bases are TGTGCCAGCAGCCAAGAAGGGACTAGAGGAGGGGGGAAACAAGAGACCCAGTACTTC.

For the CDR3, the DNA is TGCGCCAGCAGCCAAGTGGAACAGTCCACCGGGGAGCTGTTTTTT. This gives the protein CASSQVEQSTGELFF. The chain couples TRBV4-1 to TRBJ2-2; D ambiguous. CDR3 length equals 15 residues. The germline V and J ends were trimmed by 1 base and 4 bases, with 10 bases remaining between them. Germline CDR1 and CDR2: MGHRA and YSYEKL.

The chain combines TRBV7-8 with TRBJ1-1; D not resolved. This CDR3 is built from 15 residues. Trimming removed 1 base from V and 3 bases from J, with 12 bases in between. The V gene's germline CDR1 is SGHVS and CDR2 FQNEAQ. CDR3 sequence (DNA): TGTGCCAGCAGCTTAGTAGAGGGTTGGGACACTGAAGCTTTCTTT. It translates to CASSLVEGWDTEAFF.

The J gene is TRBJ1-5, the V gene TRBV7-2; D perhaps matches TRBD1 (6 bases). The CDR3 has 16 residues. Germline V CDR1 and CDR2: SGHTA, FQGNSA. Trimming took 5 bases from V and 3 from J, leaving 17 bases between them. The CDR3 protein is CASSDRNQGFNQPQHF. CDR3 nucleotide sequence: TGTGCCAGCAGCGACCGAAACCAGGGGTTCAATCAGCCCCAGCATTTT. The variable domain in full, with the rest retrieved from reference TRBV7-2 and TRBJ1-5, is GAGVSQSPSNKVTEKGKDVELRCDPISGHTALYWYRQSLGQGLEFLIYFQGNSAPDKSGLPSDRFSAERTGGSVSTLTIQRTQQEDSAVYLCASSDRNQGFNQPQHFGDGTRLSIL.

This clonotype was found many times. This chain connects TRBV7-9 to TRBJ2-4; the D call may be TRBD1 or TRBD2 (5 bases each). The CDR3 runs to 12 residues. CDR1 and CDR2 (germline): SEHNR, FQNEAQ (reference sequence). V was pared by 1 base and J by 13 bases, with 11 bases between. The CDR3 here is CASSLGGEEQYF. In DNA form, the CDR3 reads TGTGCCAGCAGCTTAGGAGGGGAAGAGCAGTACTTC.

The chain recombines TRBV5-1 with TRBJ2-5; tentatively, D is TRBD1 or TRBD2 (5 bases each). Germline assignment: CDR1 SGHRS and CDR2 YFSETQ. Trimming cost V 0 bases and J 5 bases, with 14 bases left between them. The CDR3 is made up of 15 amino acids. The CDR3 sequence is CASSLVGPTGETQYF. CDR3 bases: TGCGCCAGCAGCTTGGTGGGACCCACTGGGGAGACCCAGTACTTC.

The chain uses TRBV4-3 and TRBJ2-7; TRBD1 might be the D (6 bases). The CDR3 runs 18 residues. Trimming removed 3 bases at V and 2 bases at J, with 23 bases between. CDR1 is LGHNA, CDR2 YSLEER, per germline. The chain's CDR3 is CASSQGTSVPGDPYEQYF. The CDR3, as DNA: TGCGCCAGCAGCCAGGGGACGAGTGTCCCAGGGGATCCCTACGAGCAGTACTTC.

This clonotype occurred a few times. This chain links TRBV15 with TRBJ2-1; TRBD2 aligns across 10 bases. The CDR3 covers 16 residues. CDR1 and CDR2 from the germline V gene are LNHNV and YYDKDF (reference sequence). V was pared by 0 bases and J by 7 bases, with 6 bases of the junction left unmatched. The CDR3 spells CATSRDLVAGGNEQFF. The CDR3 nucleotides are TGTGCCACCAGCAGAGATCTGGTAGCGGGGGGAAATGAGCAGTTCTTC. The whole variable domain, remainder taken from reference TRBV15 and TRBJ2-1, is DAMVIQNPRYQVTQFGKPVTLSCSQTLNHNVMYWYQQKSSQAPKLLFHYYDKDFNNEADTPDNFQSRRPNTSFCFLDIRSPGLGDTAMYLCATSRDLVAGGNEQFFGPGTRLTVL.

V is TRBV20-1 and J is TRBJ2-5, with 11 bases lining up with TRBD2. CDR1 and CDR2 from the germline V gene are DFQATT and SNEGSKA (reference sequence). J was trimmed by 5 bases and V by 5 bases; bases with no gene match: 10. CDR3 length equals 15 residues. The CDR3 sequence: CSARDSGGADETQYF. The CDR3 DNA reads TGCAGTGCTCGGGATAGCGGGGGGGCCGATGAGACCCAGTACTTC.

CDR3 sequence (DNA): TGCAGCGTTGAAGATCGGAGACAGGGGACGGGGGATGAGCAGTTCTTC. Amino acid sequence: CSVEDRRQGTGDEQFF. This chain uses TRBV29-1 with TRBJ2-1; 8 nucleotides align to TRBD1. CDR3 length: 16 amino acids. Trimming removed 0 bases from V and 8 bases from J; junction bases left unmatched: 12. From germline, CDR1 is SQVTM and CDR2 ANQGSEA.

This clonotype was detected many times. This chain uses TRBV9 with TRBJ2-5, with unresolved D. From germline, CDR1 is SGDLS and CDR2 YYNGEE. CDR3 length: 12 amino acids. Trimming left V 3 bases short and J 5 bases short, with 8 bases between. The CDR3 nucleotides read TGTGCCAGCAGCGGATCGCCGGAGACCCAGTACTTC. It yields the protein CASSGSPETQYF.

V usage is TRBV5-1 and J usage is TRBJ1-1, with D perhaps TRBD1 (5 bases). The germline gives CDR1 SGHRS, CDR2 YFSETQ. The CDR3 extends over 15 amino acids. Deletions cut 4 bases from V and 1 base from J, with 14 bases between. CDR3 sequence (DNA): TGCGCCAGCAGCGGGGGAGACGCCCCGAACACTGAAGCTTTCTTT. Protein: CASSGGDAPNTEAFF.

The chain carries TRBV7-8 and TRBJ2-2; TRBD2 agrees at 7 bases. Germline CDR1 reads SGHVS; CDR2 reads FQNEAQ. The V segment lost 6 bases and the J segment 6 bases; nucleotides outside the gene matches: 13. The CDR3 contains 16 residues. CDR3 DNA: TGTGCCAGCAGTCCCTATGGGGGGGGTGTCCCCGGGGAGCTGTTTTTT. This sequence encodes CASSPYGGGVPGELFF.

Many counts were recorded for this clonotype. The chain carries TRBV28 and TRBJ2-7; 9 bases are a match to TRBD1. Looked up from germline, CDR1 is MDHEN and CDR2 is SYDVKM. This CDR3 is built from 17 residues. The junction had 20 bases not matched to a gene; V was cut back by 8 bases and J by 6 bases. Written as DNA, the CDR3 is TGTGCCAGCCAACCACCCTGGGCCGGGACAGGGATGGGCGAGCAGTACTTC. Translated, it gives CASQPPWAGTGMGEQYF.

The V gene is TRBV6-2 or TRBV6-3, the J gene TRBJ2-3, with D unresolved. V lost 5 bases and J lost 10, with 19 bases in between. The CDR3 has 14 amino acids. Germline V gene lookup returns CDR1 MNHEY and CDR2 SVGEGT. In DNA form, the CDR3 reads TGTGCCAGCAGTCTCCGGGCGGAAGTCGATGCGCAGTATTTT. It codes for CASSLRAEVDAQYF.

The chain couples TRBV7-2 to TRBJ1-2; a weak D match, TRBD1 (5 bases). Germline CDR1 reads SGHTA; CDR2 reads FQGNSA. V was trimmed by 2 bases and J by 0 bases, leaving 19 bases between them. The CDR3 spans 18 residues. In DNA, the CDR3 is TGTGCCAGCAGCTTAAGTGGGACCGGTGGCCCTCCTAACTATGGCTACACCTTC. Residues: CASSLSGTGGPPNYGYTF.

The rearrangement joins TRBV7-3 to TRBJ1-2; possibly TRBD1 for D (5 bases). The CDR3 loop spans 14 amino acids. Germline V CDR1 and CDR2: SGHTA, FQGTGA. Trimming took 5 bases from V and 7 from J, leaving 17 bases between them. The CDR3, as DNA: TGTGCCAGCAGCCCCAGTGGGGGGACGGGTGGCTACACCTTC. It translates to CASSPSGGTGGYTF.

This clonotype was recorded a few times. This rearrangement joins TRBV20-1 to TRBJ2-5; possibly TRBD2 for D (6 bases). CDR3 length: 13 residues. Germline V gene data show CDR1 as DFQATT and CDR2 as SNEGSKA (reference sequence). Trimming removed 3 bases at V and 2 bases at J, with 10 bases between. CDR3 sequence reads: CSASDSGQETQYF. DNA of the CDR3: TGCAGTGCTAGTGATAGCGGACAAGAGACCCAGTACTTC.

V is TRBV4-3 and J is TRBJ2-7, with D hard to call. Trimming took 4 bases from V and 2 from J, leaving 12 bases between them. This CDR3 contains 14 residues. CDR1 and CDR2 (germline): LGHNA, YSLEER. This CDR3 reads CASSRKAYAYEQYF. CDR3 DNA sequence: TGCGCCAGCAGCCGTAAGGCGTACGCCTACGAGCAGTACTTC.

The J gene is TRBJ2-2, the V gene TRBV5-1, with D possibly being TRBD1 (5 bases). The CDR3 extends over 15 amino acids. V was pared by 3 bases and J by 4 bases, with 13 bases between. Germline CDR1 SGHRS, CDR2 YFSETQ. The CDR3 is CASSSLGVATGELFF. The DNA for the CDR3 is TGCGCCAGCAGCTCGCTAGGGGTGGCCACCGGGGAGCTGTTTTTT.